This T cell receptor beta chain comes out of a study of T cell repertoires in cytomegalovirus infection. Study-wide background: Peptides in the study included HLA-C-restricted and HLA-B-restricted CMV epitopes. Study results and limitations: Cumulative frequency of public TCR beta families picked out carriers of CMV plus the relevant HLA.

As concerns this clonotype: Antigen specificity is unknown.

The CDR3 is 14 amino acids. Trimming took 3 bases from V and 5 from J, leaving 9 bases between them. CDR1 and CDR2 (germline): KGHDR, SFDVKD. Each CDR3 protein is one row after TCRdb ran MiXCR on the reads. The data show around 900,000 distinct CDR3 sequences, under 40% seen once. This specimen consisted of cultured CD8+ T cells from PBMCs, obtained from culture after CMV antigen stimulation. The rearrangement uses TRBV24-1 and TRBJ2-2, with a weak D call TRBD1 (5 bases). The TCR was taken from a human donor in good health (CMV status not recorded). Some clones in this sample may be carry-over from other donors' samples. The CDR3 protein is CATSDQGWTGELFF. CDR3 DNA: TGTGCCACCAGTGATCAGGGTTGGACCGGGGAGCTGTTTTTT.